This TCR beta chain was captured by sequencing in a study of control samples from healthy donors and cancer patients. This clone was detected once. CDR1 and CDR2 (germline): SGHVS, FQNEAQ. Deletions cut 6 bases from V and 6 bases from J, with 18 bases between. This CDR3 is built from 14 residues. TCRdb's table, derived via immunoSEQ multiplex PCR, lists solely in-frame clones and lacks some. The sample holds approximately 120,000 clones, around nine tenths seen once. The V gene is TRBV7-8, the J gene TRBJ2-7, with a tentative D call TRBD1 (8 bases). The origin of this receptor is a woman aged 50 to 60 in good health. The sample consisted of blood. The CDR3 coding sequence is TGTGCCAGCAGAGGACAGGGAGGGGCCCTCGAGCAGTACTTC. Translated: CASRGQGGALEQYF.